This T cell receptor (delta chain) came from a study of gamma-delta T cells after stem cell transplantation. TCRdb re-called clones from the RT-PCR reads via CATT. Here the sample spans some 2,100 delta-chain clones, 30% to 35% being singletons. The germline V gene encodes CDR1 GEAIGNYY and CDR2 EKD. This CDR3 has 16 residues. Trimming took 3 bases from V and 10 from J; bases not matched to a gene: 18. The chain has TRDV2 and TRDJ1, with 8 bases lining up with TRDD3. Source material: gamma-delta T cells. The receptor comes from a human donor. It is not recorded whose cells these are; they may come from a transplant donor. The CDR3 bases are TGTGCCTGTGACTCCCTAACTGGGGGTCGAGCCCCGGGACTCATCTTT. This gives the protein CACDSLTGGRAPGLIF.